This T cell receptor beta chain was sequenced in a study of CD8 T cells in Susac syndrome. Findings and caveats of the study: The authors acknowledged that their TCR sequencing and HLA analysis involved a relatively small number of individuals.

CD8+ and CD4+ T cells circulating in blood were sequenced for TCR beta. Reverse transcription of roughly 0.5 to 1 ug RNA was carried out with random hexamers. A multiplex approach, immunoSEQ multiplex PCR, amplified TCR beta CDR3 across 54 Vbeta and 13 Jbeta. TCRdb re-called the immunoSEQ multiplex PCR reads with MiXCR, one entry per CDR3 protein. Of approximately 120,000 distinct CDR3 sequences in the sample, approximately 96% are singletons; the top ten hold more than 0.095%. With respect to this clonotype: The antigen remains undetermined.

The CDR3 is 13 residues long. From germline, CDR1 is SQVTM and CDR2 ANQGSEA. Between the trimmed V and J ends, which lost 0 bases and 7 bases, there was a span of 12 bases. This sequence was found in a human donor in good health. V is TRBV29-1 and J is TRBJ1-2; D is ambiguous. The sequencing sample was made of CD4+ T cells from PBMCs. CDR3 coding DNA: TGCAGCGTTGAAGAACGGCGGCTACCTGGCTACACCTTC. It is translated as CSVEERRLPGYTF.